This T cell receptor beta chain is from a study of T-cell memory formation after mild COVID-19 (dated by TCRdb to the early 2020s). Concerning the study at large: TCR sequence clusters from the two donors were found to be largely donor specific. The cohort comprised two young, previously healthy adult volunteers, one female and one male. Longitudinal TCRalpha and TCRbeta repertoire sequencing tracked T-cell clones expanding and contracting after mild COVID-19 in a couple of donors. Summary of the overall study and its limitations: Only a couple of mild cases were covered in the study, and larger cohorts including severe cases with pre-infection samples were considered necessary. Contracting CD4+ clones were located mainly in the CM and EM memory subsets, whereas CD8+ clones were found to be enriched in EMRA. Clones that contracted from day 15 to 85 showed balanced CD4/CD8 phenotypes, whereas a second wave of clones that expanded from day 15 to 37 leaned towards CD4+. Some responding clones were found in pre-infection memory, which suggests that pre-existing cross-reactive memory T cells took part in the SARS-CoV-2 response. The second-wave clones that peaked on day 37 were not confirmed to be SARS-CoV-2 specific.

Concerning this clonotype: This receptor's antigen is unknown. Per-base quality was not reported, and no clone a single base away is much larger than it.

The CDR1 and CDR2 encoded by the germline V gene are MGHDK and SYGVNS. V is shortened by 6 bases, J by 1 base, and the region joining them spans 9 bases. From cysteine to phenylalanine, the CDR3 is 13 amino acids long. The kept DNA is CDR3 alone, 39 bases in frame from the first base. The instrument was an Illumina NovaSeq 6000. TCRalpha and TCRbeta cDNA libraries were built by 5'RACE with constant-segment primers, adding sample barcodes and unique molecular identifiers. Trizol reagent was used to extract RNA from every sample. Amplification of the libraries took two PCR steps, and the second step added a second sample barcode plus Illumina TruSeq adapters. Libraries were sequenced on an Illumina NovaSeq with 2 x 150 bp paired-end reads. The authors' analysis ran thus. Demultiplexing of reads and collapsing into UMI-guided consensus sequences were performed with migec v1.2.7. Using mixcr v2.1.11, the UMI consensuses were aligned to TRA and TRB V and J templates and assembled into clonotypes. Clonotypes were classified as expanded or contracted when called significant by both edgeR and NoisET, with noise models trained on biological replicates. edgeR calls used a false discovery rate-adjusted p below 0.01 and a log2 fold-change threshold of 1. PCA with hierarchical clustering of max-normalized trajectories of the 1000 most abundant clonotypes was used as exploratory dynamics analysis. Separately sequenced CD4+ and CD8+ repertoires were used to assign the CD4 or CD8 phenotype of responding clones. TCRdb applied fastp at Q25 and MiXCR to the public reads, then kept only in-frame beta chains. Every entry covers one CDR3 protein and lists the most common genes and DNA from its rows. The V and J calls, along with clone size, are taken from TCRdb and not from the paper's own processing. For this sample there are 150,000 or so distinct CDR3 sequences; 14% appear just once. The ten largest clones add up to roughly 15% of the sample.

PBMCs were isolated by Ficoll-Paque density gradient centrifugation. Sequenced material: PBMCs or a T cell subset sorted from them (not recorded which). The clonotype was recovered from an adult woman who had mild COVID-19 (a few samples of this study predate the infection). The sample titles of this study are shuffled in the database, so cell type and time point are left out; the donor was told from shared clones. This chain is built from TRBV25-1 and TRBJ1-1; the D gene cannot be named for sure. The DNA reads TGTGCCAGCAGGGGGTGGGAGAACACTGAAGCTTTCTTT. Translation gives CASRGWENTEAFF.